This TCR beta chain was sequenced for a study of T cell repertoires in cytomegalovirus infection. Study in general: CMV infection plus the matching HLA type was flagged by public TCR beta signatures.

The germline V gene encodes CDR1 SGHAT and CDR2 FQNNGV. The CDR3 consists of 17 residues. The J segment lost 1 base and the V segment lost 3 bases, leaving 8 bases of the junction unmatched. The table lists this clonotype with many counts. Its antigen remains unidentified. The study's findings and limits: The cumulative frequency of public TCR beta families distinguished individuals who carried CMV together with the relevant HLA.

Via MiXCR, TCRdb re-called the reads, giving one row per CDR3 protein. The sample carries 150,000 to 200,000 distinct CDR3 sequences, less than 9.5% recorded once. This chain uses TRBV11-2 with TRBJ2-5; TRBD2 aligns across 10 bases. The sequence was obtained from a human donor in good health (CMV status not recorded). Some clones in this sample may be carry-over from other donors' samples. The sequencing sample was made of PBMCs. The CDR3 DNA follows: TGTGCCAGCAGCTTGGATTCGACTAGCGGGTTCCAAGAGACCCAGTACTTC. It is translated as CASSLDSTSGFQETQYF.